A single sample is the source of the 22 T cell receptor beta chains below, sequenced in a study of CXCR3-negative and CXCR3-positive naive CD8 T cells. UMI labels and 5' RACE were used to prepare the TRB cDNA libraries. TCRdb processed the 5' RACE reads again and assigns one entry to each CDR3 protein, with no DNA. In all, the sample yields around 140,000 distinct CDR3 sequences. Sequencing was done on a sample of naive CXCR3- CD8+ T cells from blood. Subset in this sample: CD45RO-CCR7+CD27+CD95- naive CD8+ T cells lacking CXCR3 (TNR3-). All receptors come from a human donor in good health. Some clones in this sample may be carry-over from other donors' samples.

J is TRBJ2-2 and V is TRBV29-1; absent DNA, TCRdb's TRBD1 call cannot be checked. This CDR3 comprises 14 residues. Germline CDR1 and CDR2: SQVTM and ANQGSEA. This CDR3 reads CSGGQLGATGELFF.

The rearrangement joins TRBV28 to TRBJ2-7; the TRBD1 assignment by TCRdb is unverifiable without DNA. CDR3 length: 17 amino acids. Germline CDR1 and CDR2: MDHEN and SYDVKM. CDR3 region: CASSLMFPLDRFWEQYF. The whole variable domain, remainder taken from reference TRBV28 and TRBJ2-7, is DVKVTQSSRYLVKRTGEKVFLECVQDMDHENMFWYRQDPGLGLRLIYFSYDVKMKEKGDIPEGYSVSREKKERFSLILESASTNQTSMYLCASSLMFPLDRFWEQYFGPGTRLTVT.

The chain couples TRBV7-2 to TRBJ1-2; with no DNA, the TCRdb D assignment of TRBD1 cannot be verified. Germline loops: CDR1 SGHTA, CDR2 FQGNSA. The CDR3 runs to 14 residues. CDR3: CASTQVGQSYGYTF.

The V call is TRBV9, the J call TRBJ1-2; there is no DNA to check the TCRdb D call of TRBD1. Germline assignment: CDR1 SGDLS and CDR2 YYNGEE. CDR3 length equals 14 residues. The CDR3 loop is CASSVDLTGKGYTF.

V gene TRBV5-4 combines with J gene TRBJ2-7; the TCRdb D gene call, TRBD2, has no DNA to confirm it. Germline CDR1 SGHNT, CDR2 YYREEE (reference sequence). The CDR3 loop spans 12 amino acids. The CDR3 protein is CASSRGLHEQYF.

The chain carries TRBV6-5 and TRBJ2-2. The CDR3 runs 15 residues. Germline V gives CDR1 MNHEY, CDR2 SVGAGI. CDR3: CASSYSPRGTGELFF.

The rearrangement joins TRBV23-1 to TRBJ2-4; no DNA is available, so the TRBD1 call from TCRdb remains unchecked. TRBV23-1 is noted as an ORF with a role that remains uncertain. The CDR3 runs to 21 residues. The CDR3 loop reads CASSQPPDRGWCRIAKNIQYF.

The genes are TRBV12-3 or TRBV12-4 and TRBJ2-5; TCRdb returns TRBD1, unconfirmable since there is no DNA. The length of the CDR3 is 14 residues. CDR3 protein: CASRDGGAGETQYF.

The CDR3 loop reads CASSYSGGTGELFF. The chain combines TRBV6-5 with TRBJ2-2; the TCRdb D gene call, TRBD1, has no DNA to confirm it. The CDR3 extends over 14 amino acids. CDR1 and CDR2 (germline): MNHEY, SVGAGI.

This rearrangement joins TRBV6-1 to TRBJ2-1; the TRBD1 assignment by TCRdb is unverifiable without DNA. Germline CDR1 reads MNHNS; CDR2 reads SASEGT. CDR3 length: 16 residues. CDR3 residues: CASRAGVGDVYNEQFF.

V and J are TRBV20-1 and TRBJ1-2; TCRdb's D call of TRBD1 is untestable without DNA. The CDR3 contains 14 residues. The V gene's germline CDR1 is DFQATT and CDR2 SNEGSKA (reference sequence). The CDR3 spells CSAPGTGATYGYTF.

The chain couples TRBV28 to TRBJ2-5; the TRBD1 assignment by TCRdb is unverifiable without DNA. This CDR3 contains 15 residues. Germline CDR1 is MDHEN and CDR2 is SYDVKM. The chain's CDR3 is CASSYLLGDQETPYF.

CDR3 loop: CASSPRQASTDTQYF. The chain couples TRBV9 to TRBJ2-3; the D call of TRBD1 rests on TCRdb alone, since no DNA is present to check it. The CDR3 consists of 15 residues. The V gene's germline CDR1 is SGDLS and CDR2 YYNGEE.

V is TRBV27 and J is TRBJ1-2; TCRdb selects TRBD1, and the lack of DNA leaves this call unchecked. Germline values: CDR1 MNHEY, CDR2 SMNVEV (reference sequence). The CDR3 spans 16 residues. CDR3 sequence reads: CASSLIAGQGAYGYTF.

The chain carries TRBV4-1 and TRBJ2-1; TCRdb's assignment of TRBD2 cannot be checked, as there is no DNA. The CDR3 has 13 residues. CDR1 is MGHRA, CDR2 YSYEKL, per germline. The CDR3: CASSQDQGHEQFF.

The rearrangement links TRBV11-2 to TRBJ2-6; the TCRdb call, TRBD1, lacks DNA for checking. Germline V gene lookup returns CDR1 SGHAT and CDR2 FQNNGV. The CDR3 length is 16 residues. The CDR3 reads CASSPGYSSGANVLTF.

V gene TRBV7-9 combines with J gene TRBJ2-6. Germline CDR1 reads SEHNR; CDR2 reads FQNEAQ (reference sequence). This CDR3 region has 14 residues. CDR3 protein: CASSLVSGANVLTF.

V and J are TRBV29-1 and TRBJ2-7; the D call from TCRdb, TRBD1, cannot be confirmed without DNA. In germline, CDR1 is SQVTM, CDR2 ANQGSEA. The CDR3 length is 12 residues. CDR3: CSVEGQPYEQYF.

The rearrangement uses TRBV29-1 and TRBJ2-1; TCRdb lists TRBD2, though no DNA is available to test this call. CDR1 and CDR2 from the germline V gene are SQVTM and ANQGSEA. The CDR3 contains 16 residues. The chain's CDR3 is CSVVGREGLSYNEQFF.

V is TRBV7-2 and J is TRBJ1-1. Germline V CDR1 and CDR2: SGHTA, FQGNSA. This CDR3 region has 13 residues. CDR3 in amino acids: CASSLGDGSSAFF.

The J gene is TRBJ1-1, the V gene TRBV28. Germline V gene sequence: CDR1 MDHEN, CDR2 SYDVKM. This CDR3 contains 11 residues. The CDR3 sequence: CASCDNTEAFF.

The CDR3 loop reads CASSLVLAAAYEQYF. V and J are TRBV7-9 and TRBJ2-7; with no DNA, the TCRdb D assignment of TRBD2 cannot be verified. Germline V gene lookup returns CDR1 SEHNR and CDR2 FQNEAQ (reference sequence). This CDR3 has 15 amino acids.